This TCR beta chain was observed in a study of blood T cell repertoires in COVID-19. Between the trimmed V and J ends, which lost 5 bases and 4 bases, there was a span of 10 bases. The CDR3 contains 13 residues. In germline, CDR1 is MNHEY, CDR2 SVGAGI. Profiled with immunoSEQ multiplex PCR; TCRdb holds only in-frame clones, not every one. This table holds fewer than 350,000 clones, 86% found once. This TCR was sampled from a woman in her twenties or thirties with COVID-19, enrolled during active disease. Sequencing input: peripheral blood. The rearrangement uses TRBV6-5 and TRBJ2-3; D uncertain. CDR3 nucleotide sequence: TGTGCCAGCAGTCCCGGTACAGCAGATACGCAGTATTTT. Translating gives CASSPGTADTQYF.